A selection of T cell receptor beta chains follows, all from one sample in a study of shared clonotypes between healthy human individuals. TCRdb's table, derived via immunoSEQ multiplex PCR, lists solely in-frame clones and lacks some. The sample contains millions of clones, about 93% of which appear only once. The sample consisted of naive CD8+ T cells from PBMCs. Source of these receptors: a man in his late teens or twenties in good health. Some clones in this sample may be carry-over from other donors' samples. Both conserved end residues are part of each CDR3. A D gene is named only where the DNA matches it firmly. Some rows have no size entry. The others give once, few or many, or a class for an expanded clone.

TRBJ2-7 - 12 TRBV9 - TGTGCCAGCGGGGCGGGGTCCTACGAGCAGTACTTC CASGAGSYEQYF
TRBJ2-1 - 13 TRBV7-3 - TGTGCCAGCAGCTTATCGGGGGACGGTGAGCAGTTCTTC CASSLSGDGEQFF
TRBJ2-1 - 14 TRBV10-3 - TGTGCCATCAATGGGGGGTACTCCTACAATGAGCAGTTCTTC CAINGGYSYNEQFF
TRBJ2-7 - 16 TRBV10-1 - TGCGCCAGCAGTGAGTCCGATAGGACACAAGCCGGCGAGCAGTACTTC CASSESDRTQAGEQYF
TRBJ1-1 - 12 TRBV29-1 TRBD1 TGCAGCGGAGGGGGCGCGAACACTGAAGCTTTCTTT CSGGGANTEAFF
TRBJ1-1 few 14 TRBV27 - TGTGCCAGCAGTTTAGACGGTATGAACACTGAAGCTTTCTTT CASSLDGMNTEAFF
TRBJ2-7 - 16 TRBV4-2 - TGTGCCAGCAGCCAGGCAGACCGGGACGGAGCCTACGAGCAGTACTTC CASSQADRDGAYEQYF
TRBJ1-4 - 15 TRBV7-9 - TGTGCCAGCAGCTTAGACCCGGAGGGGAATGAAAAACTGTTTTTT CASSLDPEGNEKLFF
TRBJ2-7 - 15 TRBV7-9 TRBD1 TGTGCCAGCAGCAGCCGGGACAGGGGCCCCTACGAGCAGTACTTC CASSSRDRGPYEQYF
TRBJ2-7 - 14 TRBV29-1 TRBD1 TGCAGCGTTGAAGCCCGGGACAGGGACTACGAGCAGTACTTC CSVEARDRDYEQYF
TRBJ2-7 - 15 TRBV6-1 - TGTGCCAGCAGTGACGACAGGCTCCAGTCGGACGAGCAGTACTTC CASSDDRLQSDEQYF
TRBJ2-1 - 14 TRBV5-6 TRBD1 TGTGCCAGCAGCTTCTTGGGACAGTACAATGAGCAGTTCTTC CASSFLGQYNEQFF
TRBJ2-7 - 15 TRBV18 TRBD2 TGTGCCAGCTTACCCGGGGGGGAGGGCCGCTACGAGCAGTACTTC CASLPGGEGRYEQYF
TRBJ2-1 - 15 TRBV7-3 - TGTGCCAGCAGCTTAGTCGCCGGGGCCGGAAATGAGCAGTTCTTC CASSLVAGAGNEQFF
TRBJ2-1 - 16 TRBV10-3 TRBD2 TGTGCCATCAGTGAGGCCCTGGCTAGCGGGAAGAATGAGCAGTTCTTC CAISEALASGKNEQFF
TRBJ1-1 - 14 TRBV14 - TGTGCCAGCAGCCAATTGCAAGGGACCCCTGAAGCTTTCTTT CASSQLQGTPEAFF
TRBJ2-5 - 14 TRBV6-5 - TGTGCCAGCAGTCCGCTAGCGTTAAGGGAGACCCAGTACTTC CASSPLALRETQYF
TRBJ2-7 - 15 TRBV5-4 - TGTGCCAGCAGCCCGCCCGGGAGTCCCCCGCACGAGCAGTACTTC CASSPPGSPPHEQYF
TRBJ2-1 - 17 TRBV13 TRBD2 TGTGCCAGCAGCGCAGGACTAGCGGGAGAGGGGTACAATGAGCAGTTCTTC CASSAGLAGEGYNEQFF
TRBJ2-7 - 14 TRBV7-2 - TGTGCCAGCAGCTTCGGGGGGCGGGAGTACGAGCAGTACTTC CASSFGGREYEQYF
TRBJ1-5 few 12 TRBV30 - TGTGCCTGGAGATGGGAGGATCAGCCCCAGCATTTT CAWRWEDQPQHF
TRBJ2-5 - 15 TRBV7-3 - TGTGCCAGCAGCTTACAGGGGTATGCGCAAGAGACCCAGTACTTC CASSLQGYAQETQYF
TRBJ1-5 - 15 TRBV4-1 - TGCGCCAGCAGCCAAGGGCCCTATAGCAATCAGCCCCAGCATTTT CASSQGPYSNQPQHF
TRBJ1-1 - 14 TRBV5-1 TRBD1 TGCGCCAGCAGTCTCGGACAGGGGGTCCCTGAAGCTTTCTTT CASSLGQGVPEAFF
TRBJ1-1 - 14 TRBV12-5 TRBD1 TGTGCTAGTGGGGGACAGGGGAAGGACACTGAAGCTTTCTTT CASGGQGKDTEAFF
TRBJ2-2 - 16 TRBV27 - TGTGCCAGCAGTTTAGTTGGTAGGGGCGGCACCGGGGAGCTGTTTTTT CASSLVGRGGTGELFF
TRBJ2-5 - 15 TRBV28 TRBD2 TGTGCCAGCAGTCCTGGACTAGCGGGGATGGAGACCCAGTACTTC CASSPGLAGMETQYF
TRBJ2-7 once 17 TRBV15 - TGTGCCACCAGCAGAGATTTCAGGGGCCCGGGAACCTACGAGCAGTACTTC CATSRDFRGPGTYEQYF
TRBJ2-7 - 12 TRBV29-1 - TGCAGCGTTTCCGACCGCTTGGCCGAGCAGTACTTC CSVSDRLAEQYF
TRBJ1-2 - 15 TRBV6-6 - TGTGCCAGCACCCACGGACAGTACAAAATCTATGGCTACACCTTC CASTHGQYKIYGYTF
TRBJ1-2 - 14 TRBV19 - TGTGCCAGTAGAGATCAGGGGATAGAGAATGGCTACACCTTC CASRDQGIENGYTF
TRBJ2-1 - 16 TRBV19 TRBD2 TGTGCCAGTAGTATAGGGGCTAGCGGGGACTACAATGAGCAGTTCTTC CASSIGASGDYNEQFF
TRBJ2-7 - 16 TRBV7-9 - TGTGCCAGCAGCTCCACAGGGGGGGGAAGGACCTACGAGCAGTACTTC CASSSTGGGRTYEQYF
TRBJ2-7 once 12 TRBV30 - TGTGCCTGGAGTGTCGACAGCTACGAGCAGTACTTC CAWSVDSYEQYF
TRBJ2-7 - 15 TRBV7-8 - TGTGCCAGCAGCTTACAGACCGGAGTACTTGACGAGCAGTACTTC CASSLQTGVLDEQYF
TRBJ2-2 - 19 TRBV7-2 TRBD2 TGTGCCAGCAGCTCTACTAGCGGGAGTTATTATAGGAACACCGGGGAGCTGTTTTTT CASSSTSGSYYRNTGELFF
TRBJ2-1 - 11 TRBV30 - TGTGCCTGGAGTTGGGGGAATGAGCAGTTCTTC CAWSWGNEQFF
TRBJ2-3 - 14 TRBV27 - TGTGCCAGCAGTTTAGGGGCAAGCACAGATACGCAGTATTTT CASSLGASTDTQYF
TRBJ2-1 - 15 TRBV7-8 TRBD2 TGTGCCAGCAGCCCTACTAGCGGGAGACACAATGAGCAGTTCTTC CASSPTSGRHNEQFF
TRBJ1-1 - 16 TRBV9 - TGTGCCAGCAGCGCCTATTCGGGGGGTGGGAACACTGAAGCTTTCTTT CASSAYSGGGNTEAFF
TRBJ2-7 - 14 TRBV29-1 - TGCAGCGTTGAAGATCAAGGGCTAGCCCACGAGCAGTACTTC CSVEDQGLAHEQYF
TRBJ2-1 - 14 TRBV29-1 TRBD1 TGCAGCGGCACCCCCCGGACAGGGGACAATGAGCAGTTCTTC CSGTPRTGDNEQFF
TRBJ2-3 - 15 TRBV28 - TGTGCCAGCAGTTTAAATTGGGACTTCGCAGATACGCAGTATTTT CASSLNWDFADTQYF
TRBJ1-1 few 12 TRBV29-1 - TGCAGCACCGCGATAATGAACACTGAAGCTTTCTTT CSTAIMNTEAFF
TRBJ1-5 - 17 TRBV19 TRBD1 TGTGCCAGTAGTACCTATCCGCGGGACAGCCTAAATCAGCCCCAGCATTTT CASSTYPRDSLNQPQHF